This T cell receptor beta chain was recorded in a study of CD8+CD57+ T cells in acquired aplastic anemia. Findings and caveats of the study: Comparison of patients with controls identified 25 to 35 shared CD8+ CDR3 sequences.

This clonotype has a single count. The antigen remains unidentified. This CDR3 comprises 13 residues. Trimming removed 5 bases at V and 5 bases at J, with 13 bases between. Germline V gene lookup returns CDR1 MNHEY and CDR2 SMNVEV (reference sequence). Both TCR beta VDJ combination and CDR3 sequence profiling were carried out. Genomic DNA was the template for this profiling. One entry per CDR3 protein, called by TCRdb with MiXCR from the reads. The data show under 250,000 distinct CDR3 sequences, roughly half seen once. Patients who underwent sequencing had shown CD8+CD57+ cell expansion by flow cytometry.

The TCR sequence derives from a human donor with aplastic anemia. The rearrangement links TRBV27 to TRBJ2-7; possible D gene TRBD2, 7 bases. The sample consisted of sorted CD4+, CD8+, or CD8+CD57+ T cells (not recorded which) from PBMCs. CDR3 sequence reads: CASSQGGVDEQYF. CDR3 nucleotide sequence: TGTGCCAGCAGTCAAGGGGGGGTCGACGAGCAGTACTTC.